This T cell receptor (beta chain) was profiled in a study of shared clonotypes between healthy human individuals. Findings of the study overall: Against clonotypes common to all four donors, non-shared ones had lower generation probabilities.

Worth noting for this clone: Its antigen remains unidentified.

Trimming cost V 0 bases and J 4 bases, with 9 bases left between them. Germline lookup yields CDR1 SGDLS and CDR2 YYNGEE. This CDR3 is built from 14 residues. Genomic DNA of each subset was evenly split across several immunoSEQ plates. The table came from immunoSEQ multiplex PCR; TCRdb's copy has only in-frame clones and leaves some out. The sample includes about 2 million clones, about 95% of them seen just once. Selected positively for CCR7 and CD45RO-negative, naive CD8 cells excluded terminally differentiated effector memory CD45RA+ cells. The sample taken for sequencing was naive CD8+ T cells sorted from blood. The chain recombines TRBV9 with TRBJ2-3; D remains unclear. The receptor was isolated from a man aged 18 to 29 in good health. The CDR3 here is CASSVGGFADTQYF. CDR3 DNA sequence: TGTGCCAGCAGCGTAGGTGGGTTCGCAGATACGCAGTATTTT.